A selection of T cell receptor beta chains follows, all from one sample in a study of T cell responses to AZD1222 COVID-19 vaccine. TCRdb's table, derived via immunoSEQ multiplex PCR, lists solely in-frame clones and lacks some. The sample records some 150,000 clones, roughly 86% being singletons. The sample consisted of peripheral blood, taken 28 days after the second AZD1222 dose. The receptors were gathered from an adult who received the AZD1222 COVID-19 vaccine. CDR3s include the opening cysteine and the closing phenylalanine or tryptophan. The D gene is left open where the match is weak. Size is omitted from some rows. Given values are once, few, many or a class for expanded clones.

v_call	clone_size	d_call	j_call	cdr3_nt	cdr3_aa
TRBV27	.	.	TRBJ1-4	TGTGCCAGCCGCGGTTATAATGAAAAACTGTTTTTT	CASRGYNEKLFF
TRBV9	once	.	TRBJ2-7	TGTGCCAGCAGCGCATCGTGGACGGACGAGCAGTACTTC	CASSASWTDEQYF
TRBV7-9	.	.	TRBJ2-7	TGTGCCAGCAGCTCCCCCACGAGAGCCTACGAGCAGTACTTC	CASSSPTRAYEQYF
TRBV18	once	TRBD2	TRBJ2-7	TGTGCCAGCTCACCGCGGACTAGCGGGGGGGCCCAAAACGAGCAGTACTTC	CASSPRTSGGAQNEQYF
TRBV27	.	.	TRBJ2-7	TGTGCCAGCAGTTTGAAAGGGTGGGAGTACTACGAGCAGTACTTC	CASSLKGWEYYEQYF
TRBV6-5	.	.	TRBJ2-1	TGTGCCAGCAGTTGGGGCATGGGCGAGCAGTTCTTC	CASSWGMGEQFF
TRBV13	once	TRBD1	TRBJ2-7	TGTGCCAGCAGCTTAGGGACAGGGCCCTACGAGCAGTACTTC	CASSLGTGPYEQYF
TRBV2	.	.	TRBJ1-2	TGTGCCAGCAGTGACTTGGGGTCTGGCTACACCTTC	CASSDLGSGYTF
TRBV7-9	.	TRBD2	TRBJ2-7	TGTGCCAGCAGTTTAACTAGCGGGGGGTTCTACGAGCAGTACTTC	CASSLTSGGFYEQYF
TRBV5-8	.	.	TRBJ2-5	TGTGCCAGCAGCCCCTCCCTAATCGGCCCCCCCCAAGAGACCCAGTACTTC	CASSPSLIGPPQETQYF
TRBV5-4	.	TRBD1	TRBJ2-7	TGTGCCAGCAGCTCCCTAGACCTCAGGGGGCAAGACGAGCAGTACTTC	CASSSLDLRGQDEQYF
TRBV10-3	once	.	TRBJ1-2	TGTGCCATCAGTGCGGGACCCTATGGCTACACCTTC	CAISAGPYGYTF
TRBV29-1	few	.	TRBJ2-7	TGCAGCGCTGAATTTCCCGGATTGTCCTACGAGCAGTACTTC	CSAEFPGLSYEQYF
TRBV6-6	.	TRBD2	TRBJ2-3	TGTGCCAGCAGTCCCCGGGGACTAGCGGTCGTCACAGATACGCAGTATTTT	CASSPRGLAVVTDTQYF
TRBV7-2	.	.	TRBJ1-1	TGTGCCAGCAGTTCAGAGCCGAACACTGAAGCTTTCTTT	CASSSEPNTEAFF
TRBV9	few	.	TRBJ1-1	TGTGCCAGCAGCGTAGGGTCAGGGTCGAACACTGAAGCTTTCTTT	CASSVGSGSNTEAFF
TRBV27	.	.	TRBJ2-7	TGTGCCAGCAGTCAGGGTCGGGAGTACGAGCAGTACTTC	CASSQGREYEQYF
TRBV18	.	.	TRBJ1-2	TGTGCCAGCTCACCCAGGGTTCCCTATGGCTACACCTTC	CASSPRVPYGYTF
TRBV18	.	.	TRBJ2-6	TGTGCCAGCTCACCAGGGCTGTCCTCTGGGGCCAACGTCCTGACTTTC	CASSPGLSSGANVLTF
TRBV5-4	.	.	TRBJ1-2	TGTGCCAGCAGCTTCCCCATCTCGGGATACGGCTACACCTTC	CASSFPISGYGYTF
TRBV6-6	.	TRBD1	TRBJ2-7	TGTGCCAGCATGTCCAGGGGGATCTACGAGCAGTACTTC	CASMSRGIYEQYF
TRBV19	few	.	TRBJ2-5	TGTGCCTCGACTTATAGGGGGGAAGAGACCCAGTACTTC	CASTYRGEETQYF